This note documents a single T cell receptor beta chain sequence. Its specificity is not known. Combining iRepertoire HTBI primers with Arm-PCR of CDR3 regions, the authors built TCR beta libraries. TCRdb re-derived calls from the multiplex PCR reads in MiXCR, one entry per CDR3 protein. The sample includes approximately 470,000 distinct CDR3 sequences, around 21% of them seen just once. Time point defined: persistent/refractory GD, antithyroid drugs over 5 years with positive TRAb. Extracted RNA from PBMCs served as the source of the TCR library. This sample was included in a study of regulatory T cells in long-lasting Graves disease. The CDR3 is 14 residues long. The J segment lost 7 bases and the V segment lost 1 base, leaving 5 bases of the junction unmatched. The germline V gene encodes CDR1 LNHNV and CDR2 YYDKDF (reference sequence). Points from the study as a whole: Persistent disease preferred TRBV28, TRBJ1-2 and TRBJ2-5; new disease, TRBV20-1 and TRBJ2-1.

V usage is TRBV15 and J usage is TRBJ1-2, with 8 bases aligning to TRBD1. Sequencing used peripheral blood mononuclear cells (PBMCs), obtained when the disease was refractory, from a patient treated with antithyroid drugs. This receptor was taken from a female donor with Graves disease. This CDR3 is CATSRGQGAGGYTF. CDR3 bases: TGTGCCACCAGCAGAGGTCAGGGGGCCGGTGGCTACACCTTC.